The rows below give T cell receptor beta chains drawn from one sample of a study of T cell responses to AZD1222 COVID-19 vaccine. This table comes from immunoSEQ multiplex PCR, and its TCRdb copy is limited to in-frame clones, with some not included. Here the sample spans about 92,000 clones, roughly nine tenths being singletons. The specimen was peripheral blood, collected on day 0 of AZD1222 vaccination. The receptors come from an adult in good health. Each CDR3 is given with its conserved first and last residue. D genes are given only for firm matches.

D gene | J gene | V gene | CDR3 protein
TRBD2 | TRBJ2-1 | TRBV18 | CASSPRTSGGPGEQFF
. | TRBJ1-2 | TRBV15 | CATSREGTAANYGYTF
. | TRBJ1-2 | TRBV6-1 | CASSEDGLDYGYTF
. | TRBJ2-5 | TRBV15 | CATSSGTIRETQYF
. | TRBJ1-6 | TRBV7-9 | CASGYGDSPLHF
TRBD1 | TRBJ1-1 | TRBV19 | CASSTIPGQYWEAFF
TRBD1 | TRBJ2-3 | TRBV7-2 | CASSADRGPTDTQYF
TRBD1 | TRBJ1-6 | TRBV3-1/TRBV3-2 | CASSQAGGYNSPLHF
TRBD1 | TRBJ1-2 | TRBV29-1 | CSVLPLDRVGGYTF
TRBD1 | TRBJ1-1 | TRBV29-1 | CSAGTVNTEAFF
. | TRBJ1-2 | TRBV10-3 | CAISEMGPSLYGYTF
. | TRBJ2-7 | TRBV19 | CASSIGARKEQYF
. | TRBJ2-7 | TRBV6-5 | CASLQPSYEQYF
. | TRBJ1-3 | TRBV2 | CASSTVSGNTIYF
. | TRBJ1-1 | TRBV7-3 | CASSSLGKHTEAFF
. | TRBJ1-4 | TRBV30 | CAWSVIEFEKLFF
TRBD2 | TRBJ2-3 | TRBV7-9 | CASSPPGGAVDTQYF
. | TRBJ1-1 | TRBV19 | CASSIRGGMNTEAFF
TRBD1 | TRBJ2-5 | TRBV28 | CASTIPGQEKETQYF
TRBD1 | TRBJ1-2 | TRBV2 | CASTPGAGGTYGYTF
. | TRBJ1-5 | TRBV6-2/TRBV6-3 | CASSKDQGYQPQHF
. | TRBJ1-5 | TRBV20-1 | CSASKTGEQPQHF
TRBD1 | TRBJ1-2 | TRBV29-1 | CSVEDGTDYGYTF
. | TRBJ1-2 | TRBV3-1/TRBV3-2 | CASSPQGLVHGYTF
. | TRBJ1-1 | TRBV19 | CASSGGGNTEAFF
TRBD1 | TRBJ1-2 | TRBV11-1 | CASSPDREQGYTF
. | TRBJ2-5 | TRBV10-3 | CAISESRVFQETQYF
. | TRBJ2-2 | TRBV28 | CASSPSGNANTGELFF
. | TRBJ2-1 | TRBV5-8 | CASSLHYNREREQFF
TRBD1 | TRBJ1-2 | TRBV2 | CASSGEGQVAGYTF
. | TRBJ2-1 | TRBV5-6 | CASSLLGAAAGSYNEQFF
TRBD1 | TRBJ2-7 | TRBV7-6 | CASSPRPSTGMPTYEQYF
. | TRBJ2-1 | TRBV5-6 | CASSLPGFGSEQFF
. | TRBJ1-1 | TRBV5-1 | CASSPQGSTEAFF
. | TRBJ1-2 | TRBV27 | CASSGGYGYTF
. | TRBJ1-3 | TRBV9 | CASSVSLGNTIYF
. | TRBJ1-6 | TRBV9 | CASSVFERPENSPLHF
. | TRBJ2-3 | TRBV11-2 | CASSRTELDTQYF
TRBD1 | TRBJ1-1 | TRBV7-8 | CASSPEFRTGSAFF
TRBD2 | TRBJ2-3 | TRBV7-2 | CASSLARLAGEGWDTQYF
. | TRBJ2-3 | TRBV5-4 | CASSRSPGLGEDTQYF
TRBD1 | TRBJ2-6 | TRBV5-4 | CASSSGQTSGANVLTF
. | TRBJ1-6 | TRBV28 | CASSLTYSYNSPLHF
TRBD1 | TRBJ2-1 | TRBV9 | CASSVYQGAAGEQFF
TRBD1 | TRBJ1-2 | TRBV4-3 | CASSQGLSTGGNYGYTF
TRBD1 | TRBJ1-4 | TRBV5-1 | CASSTGTANEKLFF
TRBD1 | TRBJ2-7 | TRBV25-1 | CASSAIDDRGTGRGRQYF
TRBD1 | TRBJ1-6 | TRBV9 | CASSTTGVRSPLHF
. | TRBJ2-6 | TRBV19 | CASSQGSSGANVLTF
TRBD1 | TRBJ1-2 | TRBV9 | CASSKPTETGGAGYGYTF
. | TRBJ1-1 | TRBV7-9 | CASSPRGLNTEAFF
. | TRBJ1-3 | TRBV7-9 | CASSLIRSAGNTIYF
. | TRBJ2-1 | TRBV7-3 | CASSLSLYNEQFF
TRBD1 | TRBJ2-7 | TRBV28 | CASSLTGEAYEQYF
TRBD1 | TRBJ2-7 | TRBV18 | CASSIGTGGGEQYF
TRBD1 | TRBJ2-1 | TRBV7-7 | CASSPSRGRDEQFF
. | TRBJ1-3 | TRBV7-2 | CASSSPGGSSGNTIYF
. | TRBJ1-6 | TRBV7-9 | CASSPPGSNNSPLHF
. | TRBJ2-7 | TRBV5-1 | CASRADSYEQYF
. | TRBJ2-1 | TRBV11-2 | CASSSRQRNEQFF